The 21 T cell receptor beta chains below come from one sample, sequenced in a study of vaccination and CD4 T cells after COVID-19. As to treatment: approximately 9-day PBMC culture with coronavirus spike peptide pools or control peptides (ViraFEST assay). These receptors are not linked to any known antigen. An Oncomine TCR Beta short-read assay was used to sequence the DNA from cultured CD4+ T cells. In TCRdb, the PCR reads were re-called with MiXCR into one record per CDR3 protein. The sample lists about 10,000 distinct CDR3 sequences; around 70% were seen once. The specimen was CD4+ T cells from blood, cultured in vitro. The origin of the receptors is a human donor who had recovered from COVID-19.

This chain joins TRBV21-1 and TRBJ1-1. TRBV21-1 is flagged as a pseudogene. This CDR3 region has 8 residues. The CDR3 spells CANPQAFF. The CDR3 DNA reads as TGTGCCAATCCCCAAGCTTTCTTT.

This chain uses TRBV20-1 with TRBJ2-1; no clear D. The CDR3 extends over 13 amino acids. V was cut by 1 base and J by 4 bases, with 8 bases left in between. The germline CDR1 and CDR2 sequences are DFQATT and SNEGSKA (reference sequence). The CDR3 nucleotides are TGCAGTGCTAGAGTTCCGGGTTACAATGAGCAGTTCTTC. This codes for CSARVPGYNEQFF.

This chain connects TRBV19 to TRBJ2-1; D may correspond to TRBD1 or TRBD2 (5 bases each). The CDR3 is made up of 16 amino acids. In germline, CDR1 is LNHDA, CDR2 SQIVND (reference sequence). Trimming removed 6 bases from V and 0 bases from J, with 15 bases in between. In DNA, the CDR3 is TGTGCCAGTAGATCCTGGGACGCCTTCTCCTACAATGAGCAGTTCTTC. This encodes CASRSWDAFSYNEQFF. The full variable domain, with the rest looked up from reference TRBV19 and TRBJ2-1, is DGGITQSPKYLFRKEGQNVTLSCEQNLNHDAMYWYRQDPGQGLRLIYYSQIVNDFQKGDIAEGYSVSREKKESFPLTVTSAQKNPTAFYLCASRSWDAFSYNEQFFGPGTRLTVL.

The chain recombines TRBV19 with TRBJ1-5; no clear D gene. V was clipped by 6 bases and J by 9 bases, with 12 bases between them. Germline-derived CDR1 and CDR2 are LNHDA and SQIVND (reference sequence). This CDR3 is built from 12 residues. CDR3 amino acids: CASSPPIAPQHF. CDR3 sequence (DNA): TGTGCCAGTAGCCCACCCATAGCGCCCCAGCATTTT.

The chain employs TRBV7-9 and TRBJ2-3; D is undetermined. Between the trimmed V and J ends, which lost 2 bases and 6 bases, there was a span of 12 bases. CDR1 SEHNR and CDR2 FQNEAQ come from the germline V gene (reference sequence). The CDR3 totals 14 residues. As DNA, the CDR3 is TGTGCCAGCAGCTTATCCGACAAGCGTGATACGCAGTATTTT. This codes for CASSLSDKRDTQYF.

This clonotype has a handful of counts. The V gene is TRBV20-1, the J gene TRBJ1-1; no reliable D call. Per the germline V gene, CDR1 is DFQATT and CDR2 is SNEGSKA (reference sequence). This CDR3 contains 12 residues. This CDR3 is CSGARLNTEAFF. The CDR3 DNA sequence: TGCAGCGGAGCTAGACTGAACACTGAAGCTTTCTTT.

The genes are TRBV28 and TRBJ2-7, with D tentatively TRBD1 (6 bases). The CDR3 contains 14 residues. Deletions cut 7 bases from V and 2 bases from J, with 15 bases between. Germline lookup yields CDR1 MDHEN and CDR2 SYDVKM. CDR3: CASTLGTPTYEQYF. The CDR3 nucleotides read TGTGCCAGCACCCTCGGGACACCTACCTACGAGCAGTACTTC.

The rearrangement uses TRBV10-3 and TRBJ2-5, with 9 positions matching TRBD2. The junction had 3 bases not matched to a gene; V was cut back by 0 bases and J by 4 bases. CDR1 is ENHRY, CDR2 SYGVKD, per germline. CDR3 length: 15 residues. The CDR3 DNA is TGTGCCATCAGTGAGTCGCCAGCGGGGGGAGAGACCCAGTACTTC. Translating it yields CAISESPAGGETQYF.

The chain links TRBV30 to TRBJ1-2; 8 positions match TRBD1. The germline gives CDR1 GTSNPN, CDR2 SVGIG (reference sequence). The CDR3 extends over 11 amino acids. Trimming removed 1 base from V and 14 bases from J; junction bases left unmatched: 6. The CDR3 region is CAWSGQDRATF. Here the CDR3 DNA reads TGTGCCTGGAGTGGGCAGGACAGGGCAACCTTC.

The chain has TRBV15 and TRBJ1-1, with D unresolved. This CDR3 contains 16 residues. V lost 0 bases to trimming and J lost 0 bases, with 11 bases between them. Germline loops: CDR1 LNHNV, CDR2 YYDKDF (reference sequence). In DNA, the CDR3 is TGTGCCACCAGCAGAGATCATGGACGGATGAACACTGAAGCTTTCTTT. As protein: CATSRDHGRMNTEAFF.

This chain uses TRBV18 with TRBJ1-2; D perhaps matches TRBD1 (5 bases). The CDR3 contains 14 residues. V lost 3 bases and J 0 bases, leaving 8 bases between the germline ends. CDR1 is KGHSH, CDR2 LQKENI, per germline. This chain's CDR3 is CASSPGPANYGYTF. CDR3 DNA: TGTGCCAGCTCACCGGGACCGGCTAACTATGGCTACACCTTC.

This chain links TRBV20-1 with TRBJ1-2; D is undetermined. Deletions cut 0 bases from V and 0 bases from J, with 20 bases between. The length of the CDR3 is 18 residues. The germline V gene encodes CDR1 DFQATT and CDR2 SNEGSKA (reference sequence). CDR3 sequence (DNA): TGCAGTGCTAGAGATAAAATTAGGCACAGAGTCTCTAACTATGGCTACACCTTC. Amino acids: CSARDKIRHRVSNYGYTF.

J is TRBJ2-2 and V is TRBV6-1, with D possibly TRBD1 on 7 matching bases. The CDR3 is made up of 16 amino acids. The V and J ends lost 8 bases and 2 bases respectively, with 18 bases between them. CDR1 and CDR2 from the germline V gene are MNHNS and SASEGT. The CDR3 DNA is TGTGCCAGCCAGGGGGGCGGCTCCCCCAACACCGGGGAGCTGTTTTTT. It encodes CASQGGGSPNTGELFF.

This clonotype was detected only a few times. This sequence joins TRBV11-3 and TRBJ2-3; 15 bases map to TRBD2. V was pared by 5 bases and J by 2 bases, with 2 bases of the junction left unmatched. This CDR3 is built from 16 residues. Germline-derived CDR1 and CDR2 are SGHNT and YENEEA. For the CDR3, the DNA is TGTGCCAGCAGCCGGACTAGCGGGGGGGTCACAGATACGCAGTATTTT. Encoded protein: CASSRTSGGVTDTQYF.

The chain has TRBV20-1 and TRBJ1-1, with D possibly TRBD1 on 5 matching bases. This CDR3 spans 17 amino acids. Trimming took off 5 bases at V and 0 bases at J, with 22 bases between the two ends. Looked up from germline, CDR1 is DFQATT and CDR2 is SNEGSKA (reference sequence). The CDR3 spells CSASRDGADLMNTEAFF. CDR3 coding DNA: TGCAGTGCTTCCCGGGACGGGGCGGATCTTATGAACACTGAAGCTTTCTTT.

The V gene is TRBV28, the J gene TRBJ2-2; 8 bases align to TRBD1. Germline V gene data show CDR1 as MDHEN and CDR2 as SYDVKM. This CDR3 is 15 amino acids long. With 6 bases clipped from V and 4 bases from J, the junction kept 7 bases outside the gene matches. Here the CDR3 DNA reads TGTGCCAGCAGCTCAGGGGGCAGGGGCACCGGGGAGCTGTTTTTT. This gives the protein CASSSGGRGTGELFF.

The rearrangement joins TRBV21-1 to TRBJ2-7; TRBD1, the table's D call, was not compared with the DNA. TRBV21-1 is marked as a pseudogene. The CDR3 spans 12 residues. The CDR3 sequence: CASIEDRGEQYF. The CDR3 DNA is TGTGCCAGCATCGAGGACAGGGGCGAGCAGTACTTC.

This clonotype was counted a single time. The genes are TRBV7-3 and TRBJ1-1; a possible D gene is TRBD1 (6 bases). CDR3 length equals 14 residues. Germline V gene data show CDR1 as SGHTA and CDR2 as FQGTGA. Trimming left V 5 bases short and J 4 bases short, with 14 bases between. CDR3 sequence reads: CASSAQPGATEAFF. CDR3 bases: TGTGCCAGCAGCGCACAACCGGGGGCCACTGAAGCTTTCTTT.

This clonotype was detected once. The J gene is TRBJ1-5, the V gene TRBV4-1, with a tentative D call TRBD1 (5 bases). This CDR3 contains 16 residues. Germline V gene lookup returns CDR1 MGHRA and CDR2 YSYEKL. The ends were cut back, 3 bases at V and 1 base at J, with 13 bases in the middle. This chain's CDR3 is CASSQGPPGSNQPQHF. CDR3 DNA: TGCGCCAGCAGCCAGGGACCCCCAGGGAGCAATCAGCCCCAGCATTTT.

The CDR3 protein is CASSPPGGRYMNTEAFF. CDR3 nucleotides: TGTGCCAGCAGCCCGCCCGGGGGCAGGTACATGAACACTGAAGCTTTCTTT. V gene TRBV5-4 combines with J gene TRBJ1-1; possibly TRBD1 for D (6 bases). The CDR3 totals 17 residues. CDR1 and CDR2 from the germline V gene are SGHNT and YYREEE (reference sequence). Between the trimmed V and J ends, which lost 4 bases and 0 bases, there was a span of 19 bases.

V usage is TRBV7-2 and J usage is TRBJ1-6; D unclear. Germline CDR1 SGHTA, CDR2 FQGNSA. Deletions cut 3 bases from V and 10 bases from J, with 10 bases between. The CDR3 totals 13 residues. The CDR3 DNA sequence: TGTGCCAGCAGCTTGGGCCCTTTGTCACCCCTCCACTTT. It yields the protein CASSLGPLSPLHF.